The TCR beta chain under discussion was sequenced for a study of T-cell memory formation after mild COVID-19. This clonotype was observed a few times. Its matching antigen is unknown. General study findings and limits: Those CD4+ clones that contracted were mainly in CM and EM (CD8+ ones in EMRA). Clones that contracted from day 15 to 85 were balanced CD4/CD8, while later expanders leaned CD4+.

TCR alpha and TCR beta cDNA libraries carrying sample barcodes and UMIs came from 5'RACE with constant-segment primers. A single record per CDR3 protein comes from TCRdb applying MiXCR to the 5' RACE reads. The sample contains about 430,000 distinct CDR3 sequences, approximately 25% of which appear only once. The CDR3 runs to 13 residues. Between the trimmed V and J ends, which lost 2 bases and 7 bases, there was a span of 12 bases. The germline gives CDR1 SGHTS, CDR2 YDEGEE. This rearrangement joins TRBV5-8 to TRBJ1-1; D is perhaps TRBD1 (5 bases). The sequenced material came from PBMCs or a T cell subset sorted from them (not recorded which). The clonotype comes from an adult woman who had mild COVID-19 (a few samples of this study predate the infection). Cell type and time point are not known. The CDR3 sequence is CASSFGTSYEAFF. The CDR3 bases are TGTGCCAGCAGCTTCGGGACCAGCTATGAAGCTTTCTTT.